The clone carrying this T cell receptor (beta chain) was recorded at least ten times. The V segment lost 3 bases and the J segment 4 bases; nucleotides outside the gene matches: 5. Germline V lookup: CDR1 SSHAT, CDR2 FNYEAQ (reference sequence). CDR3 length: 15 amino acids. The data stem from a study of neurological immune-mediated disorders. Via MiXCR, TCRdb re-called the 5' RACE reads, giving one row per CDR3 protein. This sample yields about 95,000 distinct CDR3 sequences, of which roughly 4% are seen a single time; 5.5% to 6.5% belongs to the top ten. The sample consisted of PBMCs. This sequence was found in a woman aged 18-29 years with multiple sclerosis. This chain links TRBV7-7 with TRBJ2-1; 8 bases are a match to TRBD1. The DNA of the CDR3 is TGTGCCAGCAGCTTGAACAGGGGGGAGTACAATGAGCAGTTCTTC. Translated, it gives CASSLNRGEYNEQFF.